This record looks at one TCR beta chain sequence and its context. Its recognized antigen is unknown. No clone much larger than this one lies a single base away; base qualities are absent. The CDR3 runs 15 amino acids, cysteine and phenylalanine included. The sequence is cut down to CDR3 DNA, 45 bases in frame from base 1. CDR1 MNHEY and CDR2 SVGAGI were looked up in the germline V gene. The junction shows trimming of 0 bases on V and 2 bases on J, and the gene matches do not reach 4 bases of it. This sample stems from a study of shared clonotypes between healthy human individuals (dated by TCRdb to 2019 to 2021). Broadly, across the study: The cohort comprised a couple of women and a few men aged 18 to 49 years. For each donor, CD4 naive and CD4 memory were each run on three plates, CD8 naive on two plates, and CD8 memory on one plate. The study deeply sequenced blood TCR repertoires of about 5 healthy adults to estimate repertoire size and the extent of clonotype sharing between individuals. Libraries were prepared and TCR repertoires were sequenced by different laboratories using diverse techniques, in order to increase sequencing depth and limit assay-specific biases. Leukapheresis yielded between about 0.85 and 10 billion PBMCs per donor.

TCR CDR3 regions were amplified from genomic DNA by multiplex PCR using the deep immunoSEQ assay. Extracted genomic DNA from each cell subset was distributed evenly across all wells of several immunoSEQ 96-well plates, and each plate was treated as a replicate. Each replicate PCR for sorted subsets received approximately 220 ng genomic DNA, equal to tens of thousands of T cell genomes. Purified libraries were quantified with a Qubit 3.0 fluorometer, sized on a Bioanalyzer 2100, and re-quantified with the KAPA Library Quantification kit. Every immunoSEQ 96-well plate was sequenced on a dedicated single-read 150-cycle Illumina NextSeq 550 flow cell. The authors processed their data as follows. Because only junctional sequences without quality scores were contained in the immunoSEQ output, filtering matching that applied to full-length reads could not be performed. To assign V/J genes and CDR3, sequences were annotated against IMGT germline references using PyIR, a Python wrapper for IgBLAST v1.9. Reads with weak V/J assignments (E-value above 1e-6), missing CDR3, stop codons, out-of-frame junctions, or ambiguous translated residues were removed. V3J clonotypes were defined by identical inferred V gene, J gene, and CDR3 amino acid sequence. Percentage overlap between repertoires was computed as shared unique clonotypes divided by the size of the smaller repertoire. RTK rarefaction, the Chao1 estimator, and Recon v2.1 estimates of unobserved clonotypes were used to assess repertoire richness. OLGA was used to compute generation probabilities for all TCRbeta clonotypes that the gDNA method yielded from a few donors. TCRdb's version of the immuneACCESS table is confined to in-frame rearrangements and falls short of the full clone set. An unresolved V gene accounts for under half of the shortfall where checked; the remainder is of unknown origin. The DNA gave D and trimming, while V, J and clone size come from that table. Across this sample there are approximately 1.9 million clones, with over 85% seen only once. The leading ten clones occupy around 1.7% of the sample.

Overall study results and their limits: Across four donors, approximately 5% of naive CD4, approximately 3.6% of naive CD8, roughly 2.2% of memory CD4, and roughly 0.4% of memory CD8 clonotypes were shared. Pairwise subsampling indicated that sequencing depth was expected to affect the degree of clonotype sharing among donors. Clonotypes shared by all four sorted-subset donors showed higher generation probabilities than non-shared clonotypes. The genetic and exposure-history diversity represented was limited by the small number of donors. Incomplete sequencing was indicated by rarefaction of sorted-subset datasets, despite the large sequencing depth. Naive subsets generally had larger estimated clonotype richness than memory subsets did. Sampling was limited to blood, and TCR repertoires in tissue likely differ from TCR repertoires in blood.

CD8 naive samples were CD45RO-negative cells positively selected for CCR7, giving a CD45RA+CCR7+ population that excluded TemRA cells. The donors were healthy, HIV-negative adults who had no recently reported acute infections or vaccinations. All donors were Caucasian adults living in Nashville, Tennessee, USA. Blood was collected by leukapheresis, and PBMCs were isolated by Ficoll-Histopaque density gradient centrifugation and then cryopreserved in liquid nitrogen vapor phase. Purity and quantity of every magnetically sorted T cell population were checked by analytical flow cytometry. Each sorted fraction had its genomic DNA isolated and then quantified by UV absorbance on a Nanodrop 2000c.

The source of this sequence is a man aged 18 to 29 in good health. Some clones in this sample may be carry-over from other donors' samples. This receptor chain uses TRBV6-5 and TRBJ2-7; 7 of the junction bases match TRBD2. The sequenced material came from naive CD8+ T cells from PBMCs. In light of the paper, this sample's cell subset or site label describes: CD45RA+CCR7+. The CDR3 is CASSYSSGTAYEQYF. The bases are TGTGCCAGCAGTTACTCCAGCGGGACGGCCTACGAGCAGTACTTC.